This record concerns one TCR beta chain sequence. Its antigen is not identified. V lost 6 bases to trimming and J lost 0 bases, with 8 bases between them. The CDR3 contains 14 residues. Germline V gene lookup returns CDR1 LNHDA and CDR2 SQIVND (reference sequence). Once obtained from cultured CD4+ T cells, the DNA was sequenced using the Oncomine TCR Beta short-read assay. Genomic DNA was isolated from cultured CD4+ T cells. TCRdb reprocessed the PCR reads with MiXCR, giving one entry per CDR3 protein. The sample lists some 4,600 distinct CDR3 sequences; about three fifths were seen once. The treatment is: roughly ten-day PBMC culture with coronavirus spike peptide pools or control peptides (ViraFEST assay). The unexposed donor provided CD4+ T cells, which were taken before the COVID-19 pandemic (2011-2018). Expansion of antigen-specific T cells with peptide pools by ViraFEST preceded sequencing of TCRs.

The data belong to a study of vaccination and CD4 T cells after COVID-19. For the study at large: For post-vaccine samples, collection took place a median approximately 72 days after dose two, ranging from 14 to 241. The authors used overlapping spike peptides from SARS-CoV-2, HCoV-NL63, HCoV-OC43 and HCoV-229E to stimulate cells.

What was sequenced was CD4+ T cells from blood, cultured in vitro. The chain joins TRBV19 to TRBJ1-4; D is uncertain. The receptor was derived from a human donor in good health. CDR3 nucleotide sequence: TGTGCCAGTAGGGCCCTACCAACTAATGAAAAACTGTTTTTT. It encodes CASRALPTNEKLFF.